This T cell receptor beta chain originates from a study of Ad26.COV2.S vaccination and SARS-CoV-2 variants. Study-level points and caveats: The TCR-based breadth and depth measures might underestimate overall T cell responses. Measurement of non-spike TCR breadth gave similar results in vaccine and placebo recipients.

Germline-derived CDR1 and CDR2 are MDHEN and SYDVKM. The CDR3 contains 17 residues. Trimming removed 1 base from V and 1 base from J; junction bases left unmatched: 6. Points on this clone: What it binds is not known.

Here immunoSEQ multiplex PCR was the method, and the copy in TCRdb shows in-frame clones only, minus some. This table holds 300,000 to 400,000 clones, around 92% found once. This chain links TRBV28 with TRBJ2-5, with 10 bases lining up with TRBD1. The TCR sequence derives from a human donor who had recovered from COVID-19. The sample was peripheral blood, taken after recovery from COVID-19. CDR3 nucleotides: TGTGCCAGCAGTTTATCCCCGACAGGGGGCCGCCAAGAGACCCAGTACTTC. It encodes CASSLSPTGGRQETQYF.